The 14 T cell receptor beta chains below were found in one sample sequenced in a study of blood T cell repertoires in COVID-19. Assay: immunoSEQ multiplex PCR; the TCRdb copy retains only in-frame clones and omits some. This table has more than 200,000 clones, under 90% appearing once. Material for sequencing was peripheral blood. The origin of the receptors is a man at least 80 years old with acute or convalescent COVID-19.

The chain links TRBV7-3 to TRBJ2-1; TRBD2 is a possible D gene (5 bases). CDR1 is SGHTA, CDR2 FQGTGA, per germline. CDR3 length equals 16 residues. With 3 bases removed from V and 1 base from J, the gap between germline ends came to 13 bases. The CDR3 loop is CASSFVGAGSYNEQFF. In DNA, the CDR3 is TGTGCCAGCAGCTTCGTGGGAGCCGGGTCCTACAATGAGCAGTTCTTC.

This chain connects TRBV6-9 to TRBJ2-2, with 9 bases lining up with TRBD1. V was pared by 11 bases and J by 7 bases, with 17 bases of the junction left unmatched. The CDR3 consists of 16 residues. The germline V gene encodes CDR1 MNHGY and CDR2 SVAAGI. The DNA for the CDR3 is TGTGCCGGCCCCACGCCGGGACAGGGTCGGGTCGGGGAGCTGTTTTTT. It is translated as CAGPTPGQGRVGELFF.

The rearrangement uses TRBV28 and TRBJ2-7; 7 bases match TRBD1. Germline lookup yields CDR1 MDHEN and CDR2 SYDVKM. J lost 6 bases, V lost 7 bases, and 15 bases had no gene match. CDR3 size: 15 residues. The CDR3 is CASNSGTASWVEQYF. The CDR3 region has the DNA TGTGCCAGCAATTCTGGGACAGCGTCGTGGGTCGAGCAGTACTTC. Drawing the rest from reference TRBV28 and TRBJ2-7, the complete variable domain is DVKVTQSSRYLVKRTGEKVFLECVQDMDHENMFWYRQDPGLGLRLIYFSYDVKMKEKGDIPEGYSVSREKKERFSLILESASTNQTSMYLCASNSGTASWVEQYFGPGTRLTVT.

The gene calls are TRBV19 and TRBJ2-1; 8 bases match TRBD2. Trimming at V came to 5 bases and at J to 3 bases, leaving 3 bases not matched to a gene. Per germline, CDR1 LNHDA and CDR2 SQIVND (reference sequence). CDR3 length: 14 residues. The CDR3 DNA reads TGTGCCAGTAGTCCGCTAGCGGGCTACAATGAGCAGTTCTTC. It yields the protein CASSPLAGYNEQFF. Using reference TRBV19 and TRBJ2-1 for the parts outside the CDR3, the full variable domain is DGGITQSPKYLFRKEGQNVTLSCEQNLNHDAMYWYRQDPGQGLRLIYYSQIVNDFQKGDIAEGYSVSREKKESFPLTVTSAQKNPTAFYLCASSPLAGYNEQFFGPGTRLTVL.

The sample holds a few counts of this clone. This chain links TRBV11-2 with TRBJ2-3; 10 bases agree with TRBD1. CDR1 and CDR2 (germline): SGHAT, FQNNGV. The CDR3 has 16 residues. V lost 1 base, J lost 4 bases, and 5 bases stayed unmatched. The CDR3 DNA sequence: TGTGCCAGCAGCTTAGTAGGGACAGGGGTAGCAGATACGCAGTATTTT. This encodes CASSLVGTGVADTQYF.

This chain joins TRBV27 and TRBJ2-1; 8 nucleotides agree with TRBD2. The CDR3 covers 15 residues. Germline lookup yields CDR1 MNHEY and CDR2 SMNVEV (reference sequence). Trimming cost V 5 bases and J 10 bases; bases outside gene matches: 13. The CDR3 region has the DNA TGTGCCAGCAGTCTATATACCGGAGCGGGAGAAGAGCAGTTCTTC. Protein product: CASSLYTGAGEEQFF.

The chain carries TRBV3-1 (or the pseudogene TRBV3-2) and TRBJ2-7; 11 nucleotides line up with TRBD2. Trimming removed 0 bases from V and 5 bases from J; junction bases left unmatched: 6. CDR1 and CDR2 (germline): LGHDT, YNNKEL (reference sequence). This CDR3 has 16 amino acids. The CDR3 loop is CASSQDLTSGSHEQYF. CDR3 in DNA: TGTGCCAGCAGCCAAGATCTAACTAGCGGGAGCCACGAGCAGTACTTC.

In regard to this clone: Different DNA sequences within this sample yield the same CDR3. This chain uses TRBV7-8 with TRBJ2-1; perhaps TRBD1 as D (6 bases). The CDR3 runs to 13 residues. V lost 1 base to trimming and J lost 7 bases, with 8 bases between them. The germline gives CDR1 SGHVS, CDR2 FQNEAQ. The DNA of the CDR3 is TGTGCCAGCAGCTTAGGGACAGTTAATGAGCAGTTCTTC. Translated, it gives CASSLGTVNEQFF.

This clone was seen only once. This chain links TRBV14 with TRBJ2-3; 7 bases are a match to TRBD1. V dropped 5 bases and J dropped 7; count of bases not matched to a gene: 15. From germline, CDR1 is SGHDN and CDR2 FVKESK. The CDR3 contains 16 residues. The CDR3 DNA reads as TGTGCCAGCAGCTACGCGACAGGGTGGAAGGCTTATACGCAGTATTTT. Translation gives CASSYATGWKAYTQYF.

In this sample, this clone turned up a few times. The chain links TRBV11-3 to TRBJ2-5; 9 bases match TRBD1. The germline gives CDR1 SGHNT, CDR2 YENEEA. V shed 5 bases, J shed 4 bases, and the junction held 8 bases outside the gene matches. CDR3 length equals 15 residues. CDR3 nucleotide sequence: TGTGCCAGCAGCACGTACAGGGGGCAGGCAGAGACCCAGTACTTC. Translation gives CASSTYRGQAETQYF.

The chain couples TRBV6-5 to TRBJ2-1; perhaps TRBD2 as D (6 bases). The CDR3 is 16 residues long. CDR1 and CDR2 (germline): MNHEY, SVGAGI. V was shortened by 2 bases and J by 10 bases, with 21 bases between the two germline ends. CDR3 loop: CASSYTGGGGWGEQFF. The CDR3 DNA reads TGTGCCAGCAGTTACACCGGTGGGGGAGGTTGGGGAGAGCAGTTCTTC.

The genes are TRBV6-4 and TRBJ2-5; 8 bases match TRBD2. This CDR3 has 16 amino acids. Trimming cost V 0 bases and J 5 bases; bases outside gene matches: 8. The germline CDR1 and CDR2 sequences are MRHNA and SNTAGT. For the CDR3, the DNA is TGTGCCAGCAGTGACTCGTCTCCCCCGGGGGGGGAGACCCAGTACTTC. Its translation: CASSDSSPPGGETQYF.

The chain carries TRBV11-3 and TRBJ2-2; D gene uncertain. The germline CDR1 and CDR2 sequences are SGHNT and YENEEA. The CDR3 extends over 15 amino acids. V shed 1 base and J shed 1 base, with 7 bases lying between them. Written as DNA, the CDR3 is TGTGCCAGCAGCTTAGCGGGTCAGAACACCGGGGAGCTGTTTTTT. Residues: CASSLAGQNTGELFF.

J is TRBJ1-1 and V is TRBV19; D may be TRBD1 (6 bases). CDR1 is LNHDA, CDR2 SQIVND, per germline (reference sequence). Trimming pared 6 bases from V and 1 base from J, leaving 12 bases between. This CDR3 has 14 amino acids. CDR3 in amino acids: CASRAQGTNTEAFF. The CDR3 bases are TGTGCCAGTAGGGCACAGGGCACGAACACTGAAGCTTTCTTT.